This T cell receptor beta chain was sequenced for a study of OX40 agonist ivuxolimab in advanced cancers. General observations from the study: Antigen targets of the expanded peripheral T cells went undetermined.

Remarks on this clone: What it binds is unknown.

V was clipped by 8 bases and J by 11 bases, with 18 bases between them. The length of the CDR3 is 11 residues. The germline gives CDR1 SQVTM, CDR2 ANQGSEA. Peripheral blood came from all dose cohorts at three timepoints. This table comes from immunoSEQ multiplex PCR, and its TCRdb copy is limited to in-frame clones, with some not included. The table records 72,000 or so clones, around 88% of them present only once. This chain uses TRBV29-1 with TRBJ1-1; perhaps TRBD1 as D (6 bases). The sequence was collected from an adult with an advanced solid tumor such as melanoma, head and neck, liver or kidney cancer. This material consisted of CD4+ or CD8+ T cells sorted from blood, taken in a trial of the OX40 agonist ivuxolimab. The CDR3 loop is CSFPIQGWAFF. In DNA, the CDR3 is TGCAGCTTCCCCATACAGGGTTGGGCTTTCTTT. Filled out from reference TRBV29-1 and TRBJ1-1, the complete variable domain reads SAVISQKPSRDICQRGTSLTIQCQVDSQVTMMFWYRQQPGQSLTLIATANQGSEATYESGFVIDKFPISRPNLTFSTLTVSNMSPEDSSIYLCSFPIQGWAFFGQGTRLTVV.